Listed below are T cell receptor beta chains from one sample, sequenced in a study of cytomegalovirus exposure and HLA in healthy donors. Measured with immunoSEQ multiplex PCR; TCRdb has only the in-frame clones, and not every one. The sample has about 180,000 clones; over 75% are singletons. Specimen: PBMCs. All receptors derive from a woman between 25 and 40 years old in good health and CMV-seronegative. CDR3s include the opening cysteine and the closing phenylalanine or tryptophan. D genes are given only for firm matches. Clone size is shown for a subset of rows, as once, few, many or a class of expanded clone.

J,D,V,size,DNA,CDR3
TRBJ1-1,NA,TRBV6-6,NA,TGTGCCAGCAAGAGGTCTCGGGTCGAGGACACTGAAGCTTTCTTT,CASKRSRVEDTEAFF
TRBJ1-4,TRBD1,TRBV6-6,NA,TGTGCCAGCAGTGGACGTGTGGACAGGACTAATGAAAAACTGTTTTTT,CASSGRVDRTNEKLFF
TRBJ2-7,NA,TRBV4-2,NA,TGTGCCAGCAGCCAAGATACGAGCTACGACGAGCAGTACTTC,CASSQDTSYDEQYF
TRBJ1-2,TRBD1,TRBV6-4,NA,TGTGCCAGCAGTGCCGGGACAGGGGGCTATGGCTACACCTTC,CASSAGTGGYGYTF
TRBJ2-7,TRBD1,TRBV5-1,NA,TGCGCCAGCAGCCCTTCCACAGGGGGACAAGCCTACGAGCAGTACTTC,CASSPSTGGQAYEQYF
TRBJ1-2,NA,TRBV30,NA,TGTGCCTGGAGTCCGTTGCGGGGAGGGCTTAACTATGGCTACACCTTC,CAWSPLRGGLNYGYTF
TRBJ1-6,NA,TRBV6-5,NA,TGTGCCAGCAGTCCAACGCGGGATTCACCCCTCCACTTT,CASSPTRDSPLHF
TRBJ2-2,NA,TRBV6-5,NA,TGTGCCAGCACTTCGGGTGGCGGTTTTGCCGGGGAGCTGTTTTTT,CASTSGGGFAGELFF
TRBJ1-3,TRBD1,TRBV27,NA,TGTGCCAGCAGTTTATTTTCGGGACAGACTTCTGGAAACACCATATATTTT,CASSLFSGQTSGNTIYF
TRBJ1-4,NA,TRBV2,once,TGTGCCAGCAGTGAAGGGGGGGATAATGAAAAACTGTTTTTT,CASSEGGDNEKLFF
TRBJ2-7,TRBD1,TRBV5-1,NA,TGCGCCAGCAGCTCCATGCGACAGGGGCAATACGAGCAGTACTTC,CASSSMRQGQYEQYF
TRBJ2-1,NA,TRBV19,NA,TGTGCCAGTACCCCACGGAGCTCCTACAATGAGCAGTTCTTC,CASTPRSSYNEQFF
TRBJ1-2,NA,TRBV6-5,NA,TGTGCCAGCAGTTACTCGGAGGGGATTGGCTACACCTTC,CASSYSEGIGYTF
TRBJ1-6,NA,TRBV30,NA,TGTGCCTGGAGAGCCAATTCACCCCTCCACTTT,CAWRANSPLHF
TRBJ1-4,TRBD1,TRBV9,NA,TGTGCCAGCAGCCCGCGGGGTGGGGGACAGTTAAATGAAAAACTGTTTTTT,CASSPRGGGQLNEKLFF
TRBJ1-3,NA,TRBV7-9,few,TGTGCCAGCAGCCGGGAAGGGATTGTCTCTGGAAACACCATATATTTT,CASSREGIVSGNTIYF
TRBJ1-1,NA,TRBV12-5,NA,TGTGCTAGTTCTAACACTGAAGCTTTCTTT,CASSNTEAFF
TRBJ1-4,NA,TRBV28,NA,TGTGCCAGCAGTCCCGACGACAGGTTTGAAAAACTGTTTTTT,CASSPDDRFEKLFF
TRBJ1-5,TRBD1,TRBV6-6,NA,TGTGCCGGCAGGGGGCTGGATCAGCCCCAGCATTTT,CAGRGLDQPQHF
TRBJ2-3,NA,TRBV6-4,NA,TGTGCCAGCAGTCTTACATGGACAGATACGCAGTATTTT,CASSLTWTDTQYF
TRBJ2-7,TRBD2,TRBV27,few,TGTGCCAGCAGTTCAGGACTAGCGGGCTACTACGAGCAGTACTTC,CASSSGLAGYYEQYF
TRBJ2-5,NA,TRBV18,few,TGTGCCAGCTCACCACGTATCGGCCAAGAGACCCAGTACTTC,CASSPRIGQETQYF
TRBJ2-5,TRBD1,TRBV6-1,NA,TGTGCCAGCAGTGGGACAGGGATCCAAGAGACCCAGTACTTC,CASSGTGIQETQYF
TRBJ2-1,TRBD2,TRBV7-9,NA,TGTGCCAGCAGCTTGTTTGGCGGGGGGGCCCTTGATGAGCAGTTCTTC,CASSLFGGGALDEQFF
TRBJ2-7,TRBD2,TRBV14,NA,TGTGCCAGCAGCCGCTCACGAACTAGCGGGGTTTGGTACGAGCAGTACTTC,CASSRSRTSGVWYEQYF
TRBJ2-3,NA,TRBV7-9,NA,TGTGCCAGCAGCTTATCGGGGGTCGATACGCAGTATTTT,CASSLSGVDTQYF
TRBJ1-1,NA,TRBV30,once,TGTGCCTGGAGGGGGGAGGGGGTGGTGTCTGAAGCTTTCTTT,CAWRGEGVVSEAFF
TRBJ2-3,TRBD1,TRBV5-6,NA,TGTGCCAGCAGCTTCAGACAGGGTAGGCAGTATTTT,CASSFRQGRQYF
TRBJ2-7,NA,TRBV19,NA,TGTGCCAGTAGTAATAGGGGCAGGGACTCCTACGAGCAGTACTTC,CASSNRGRDSYEQYF
TRBJ1-5,NA,TRBV5-8,NA,TGTGCCAGCAGCTGGCCGGACAGAGATCAGCCCCAGCATTTT,CASSWPDRDQPQHF
TRBJ2-7,TRBD2,TRBV7-3,NA,TGTGCCAGCAGCCCGGGACTAGCGGGGGCTGAGCAGTACTTC,CASSPGLAGAEQYF
TRBJ1-6,NA,TRBV10-1,NA,TGCGCCAGCAGCGCGGCGGCCTATAATTCACCCCTCCACTTT,CASSAAAYNSPLHF
TRBJ2-3,TRBD2,TRBV19,NA,TGTGCCAGTAGTATAGCAATACTAGCGGGGGGAGGAGCAGATACGCAGTATTTT,CASSIAILAGGGADTQYF